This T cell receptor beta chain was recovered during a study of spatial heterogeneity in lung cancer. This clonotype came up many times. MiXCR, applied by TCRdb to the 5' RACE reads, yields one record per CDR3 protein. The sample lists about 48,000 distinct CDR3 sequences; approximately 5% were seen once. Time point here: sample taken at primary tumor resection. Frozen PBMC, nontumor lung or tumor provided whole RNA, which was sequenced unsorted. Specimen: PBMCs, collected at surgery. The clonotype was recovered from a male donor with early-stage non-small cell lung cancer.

CDR3: CSANGGSNQPQHF. As DNA, the CDR3 is TGCAGTGCTAACGGGGGTAGCAATCAGCCCCAGCATTTT. The chain uses TRBV20-1 and TRBJ1-5; D is possibly TRBD1 (5 bases). The V end was cut by 4 bases, the J end by 0 bases, with 7 bases between. The CDR3 length is 13 residues. The germline CDR1 and CDR2 sequences are DFQATT and SNEGSKA (reference sequence).